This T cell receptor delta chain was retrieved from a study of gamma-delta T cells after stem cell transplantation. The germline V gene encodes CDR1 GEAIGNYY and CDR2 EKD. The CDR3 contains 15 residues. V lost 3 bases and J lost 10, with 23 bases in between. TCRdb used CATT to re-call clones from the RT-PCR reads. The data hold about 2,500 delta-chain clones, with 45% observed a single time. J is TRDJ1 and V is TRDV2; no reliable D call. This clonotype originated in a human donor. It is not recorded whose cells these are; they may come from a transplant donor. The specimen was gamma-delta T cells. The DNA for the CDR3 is TGTGCCTGTGACCCCTTAATTGAGTTAAAAGGTTCACTCATCTTT. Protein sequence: CACDPLIELKGSLIF.